This T cell receptor beta chain came from a study of post-analysis software for immune sequencing data. Built from TCR beta cDNA, the libraries had unique molecular identifiers in them. A population of about 1 to 11 million T cells gave rise to about half a million cDNA molecules. In TCRdb, the PCR reads were re-called with MiXCR into one record per CDR3 protein. The table lists some 890,000 distinct CDR3 sequences, about 53% of them singletons. As for this clonotype: The antigen remains unidentified.

Germline CDR1 and CDR2: SEHNR and FQNEAQ (reference sequence). There are 17 residues in the CDR3. Between the trimmed V and J ends, which lost 5 bases and 1 base, there was a span of 20 bases. Regarding the study as a whole: F measure showed strong co-clustering of same-batch samples. Five TRBV segments, TRBV5-6, TRBV5-1 and TRBV20-1 among them, were found more frequent in patients than controls. Normalized Chao1 diversity was significantly lower in multiple sclerosis patients than in controls.

The chain uses TRBV7-9 and TRBJ1-1; D possibly corresponds to TRBD1 (5 bases). The sequence derives from a girl between 10 and 17 years old with multiple sclerosis. Specimen: blood. The CDR3 DNA reads TGTGCCAGCAGCGCATTGGGACCTCCTAGGTCGAACACTGAAGCTTTCTTT. Encoded protein: CASSALGPPRSNTEAFF.